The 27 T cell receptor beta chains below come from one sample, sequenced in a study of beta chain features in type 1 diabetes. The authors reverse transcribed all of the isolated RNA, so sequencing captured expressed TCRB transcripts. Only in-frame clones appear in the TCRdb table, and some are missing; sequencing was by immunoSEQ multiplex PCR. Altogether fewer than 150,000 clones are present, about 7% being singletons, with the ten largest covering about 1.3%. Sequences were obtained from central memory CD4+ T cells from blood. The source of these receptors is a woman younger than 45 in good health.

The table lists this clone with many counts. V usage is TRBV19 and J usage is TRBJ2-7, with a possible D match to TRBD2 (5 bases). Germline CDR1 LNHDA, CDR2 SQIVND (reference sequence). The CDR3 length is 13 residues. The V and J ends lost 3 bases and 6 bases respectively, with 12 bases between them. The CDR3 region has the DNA TGTGCCAGTAGTATCGGCGCTAGCTTCGAGCAGTACTTC. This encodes CASSIGASFEQYF.

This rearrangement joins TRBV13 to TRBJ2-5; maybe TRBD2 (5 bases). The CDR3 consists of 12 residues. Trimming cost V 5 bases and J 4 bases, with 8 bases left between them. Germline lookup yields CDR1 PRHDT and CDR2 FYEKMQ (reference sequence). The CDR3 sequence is CASSLRGETQYF. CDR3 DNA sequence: TGTGCCAGCAGCCTCCGGGGAGAGACCCAGTACTTC.

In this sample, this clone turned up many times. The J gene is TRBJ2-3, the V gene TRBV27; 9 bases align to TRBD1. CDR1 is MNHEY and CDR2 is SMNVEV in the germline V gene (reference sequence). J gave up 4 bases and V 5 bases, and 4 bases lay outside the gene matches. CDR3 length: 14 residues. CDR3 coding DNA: TGTGCCAGCAGTCCCCGACAGGGGGCAGATACGCAGTATTTT. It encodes CASSPRQGADTQYF.

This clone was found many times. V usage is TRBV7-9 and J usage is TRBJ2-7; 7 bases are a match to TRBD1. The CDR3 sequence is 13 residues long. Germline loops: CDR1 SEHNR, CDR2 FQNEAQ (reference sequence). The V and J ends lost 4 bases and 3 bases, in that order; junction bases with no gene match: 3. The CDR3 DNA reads TGTGCCAGCAGCTCGACAGGGAACTACGAGCAGTACTTC. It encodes CASSSTGNYEQYF. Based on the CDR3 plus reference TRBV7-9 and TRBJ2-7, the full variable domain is DTGVSQNPRHKITKRGQNVTFRCDPISEHNRLYWYRQTLGQGPEFLTYFQNEAQLEKSRLLSDRFSAERPKGSFSTLEIQRTEQGDSAMYLCASSSTGNYEQYFGPGTRLTVT.

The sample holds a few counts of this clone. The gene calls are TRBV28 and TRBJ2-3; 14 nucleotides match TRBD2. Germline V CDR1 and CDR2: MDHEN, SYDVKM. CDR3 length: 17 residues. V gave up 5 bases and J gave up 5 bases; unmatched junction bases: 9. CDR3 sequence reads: CASSLSTSGRAGDTQYF. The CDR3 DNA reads TGTGCCAGCAGTCTCTCGACTAGCGGGAGGGCCGGAGATACGCAGTATTTT.

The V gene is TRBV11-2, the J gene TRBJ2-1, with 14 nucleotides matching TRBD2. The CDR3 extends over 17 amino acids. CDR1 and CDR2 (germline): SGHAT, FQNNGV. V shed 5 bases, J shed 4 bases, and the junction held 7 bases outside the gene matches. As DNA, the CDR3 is TGTGCCAGCAGCCCTGGGACTAGCGGGAGATCTTACAATGAGCAGTTCTTC. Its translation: CASSPGTSGRSYNEQFF.

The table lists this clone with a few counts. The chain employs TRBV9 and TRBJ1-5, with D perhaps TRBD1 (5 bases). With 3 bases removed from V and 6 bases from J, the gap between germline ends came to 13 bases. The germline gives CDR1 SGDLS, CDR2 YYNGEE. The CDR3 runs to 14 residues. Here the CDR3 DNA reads TGTGCCAGCAGCGCCTACATGGGGGGTCAGCCCCAGCATTTT. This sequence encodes CASSAYMGGQPQHF. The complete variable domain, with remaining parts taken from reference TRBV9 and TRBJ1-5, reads DSGVTQTPKHLITATGQRVTLRCSPRSGDLSVYWYQQSLDQGLQFLIQYYNGEERAKGNILERFSAQQFPDLHSELNLSSLELGDSALYFCASSAYMGGQPQHFGDGTRLSIL.

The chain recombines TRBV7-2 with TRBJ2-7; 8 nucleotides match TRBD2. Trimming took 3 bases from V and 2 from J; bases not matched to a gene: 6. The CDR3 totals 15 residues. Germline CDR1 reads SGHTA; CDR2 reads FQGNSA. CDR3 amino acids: CASSLSGSAPYEQYF. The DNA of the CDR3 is TGTGCCAGCAGCTTGAGCGGGAGTGCCCCCTACGAGCAGTACTTC.

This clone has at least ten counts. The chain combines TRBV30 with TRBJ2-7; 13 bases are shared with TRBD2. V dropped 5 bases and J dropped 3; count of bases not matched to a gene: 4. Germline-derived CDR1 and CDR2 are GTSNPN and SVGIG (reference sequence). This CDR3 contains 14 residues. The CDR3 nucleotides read TGTGCCTGGGCGGGACTAGCGGGAAACTACGAGCAGTACTTC. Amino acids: CAWAGLAGNYEQYF.

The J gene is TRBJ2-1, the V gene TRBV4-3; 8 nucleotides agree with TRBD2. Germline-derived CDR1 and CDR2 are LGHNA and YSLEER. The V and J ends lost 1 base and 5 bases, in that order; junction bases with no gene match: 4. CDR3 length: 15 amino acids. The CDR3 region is CASSQGRGGHNEQFF. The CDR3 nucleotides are TGCGCCAGCAGCCAAGGCCGGGGGGGTCACAATGAGCAGTTCTTC.

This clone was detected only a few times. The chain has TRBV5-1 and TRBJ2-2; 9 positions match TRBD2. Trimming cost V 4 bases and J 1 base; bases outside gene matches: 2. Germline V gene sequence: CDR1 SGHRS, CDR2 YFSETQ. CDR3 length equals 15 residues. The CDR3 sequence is CASSRAGGNTGELFF. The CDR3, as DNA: TGCGCCAGCAGCCGAGCGGGAGGGAACACCGGGGAGCTGTTTTTT.

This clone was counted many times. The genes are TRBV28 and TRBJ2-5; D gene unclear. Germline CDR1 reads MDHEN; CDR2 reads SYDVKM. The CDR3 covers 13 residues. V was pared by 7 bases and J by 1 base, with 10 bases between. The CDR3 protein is CASNSQLQETQYF. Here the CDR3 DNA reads TGTGCCAGCAACAGCCAGCTCCAAGAGACCCAGTACTTC.

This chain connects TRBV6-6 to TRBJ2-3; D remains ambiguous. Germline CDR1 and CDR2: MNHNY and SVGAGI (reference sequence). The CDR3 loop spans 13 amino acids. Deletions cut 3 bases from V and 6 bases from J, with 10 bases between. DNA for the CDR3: TGTGCCAGCAGTTATGGCCCCCCGGATACGCAGTATTTT. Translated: CASSYGPPDTQYF.

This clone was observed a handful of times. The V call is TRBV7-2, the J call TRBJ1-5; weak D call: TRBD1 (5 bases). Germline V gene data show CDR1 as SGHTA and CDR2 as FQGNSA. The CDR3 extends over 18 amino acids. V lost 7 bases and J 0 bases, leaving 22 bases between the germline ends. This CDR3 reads CASTALGAGPFSNQPQHF. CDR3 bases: TGTGCCAGCACCGCCCTTGGGGCAGGCCCTTTTAGCAATCAGCCCCAGCATTTT.

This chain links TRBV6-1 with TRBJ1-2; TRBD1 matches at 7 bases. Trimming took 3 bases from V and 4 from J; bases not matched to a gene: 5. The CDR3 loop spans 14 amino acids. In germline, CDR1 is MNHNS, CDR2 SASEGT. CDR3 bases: TGTGCCAGCAGTGATTTTGGGACAGTCTATGGCTACACCTTC. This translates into CASSDFGTVYGYTF.

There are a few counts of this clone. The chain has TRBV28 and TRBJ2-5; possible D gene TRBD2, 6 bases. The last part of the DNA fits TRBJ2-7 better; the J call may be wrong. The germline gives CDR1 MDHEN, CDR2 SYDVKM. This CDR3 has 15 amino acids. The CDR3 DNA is TGTGCCAGCAGTTCACCGGGAGAAGGGTCCTACGAGCAGTACTTC. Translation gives CASSSPGEGSYEQYF.

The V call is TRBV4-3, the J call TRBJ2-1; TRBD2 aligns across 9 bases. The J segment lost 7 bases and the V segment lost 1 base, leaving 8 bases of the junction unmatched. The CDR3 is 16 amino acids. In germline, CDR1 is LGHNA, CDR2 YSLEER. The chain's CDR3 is CASSQASSGNFNEQFF. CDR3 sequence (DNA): TGCGCCAGCAGCCAAGCGTCTAGCGGGAATTTTAATGAGCAGTTCTTC.

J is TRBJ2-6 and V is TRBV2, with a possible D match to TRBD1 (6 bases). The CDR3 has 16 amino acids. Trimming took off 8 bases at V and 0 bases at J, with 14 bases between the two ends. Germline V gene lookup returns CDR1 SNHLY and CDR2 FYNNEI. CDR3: CASARDIGSGANVLTF. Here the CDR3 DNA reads TGTGCCAGCGCGAGGGACATCGGCTCTGGGGCCAACGTCCTGACTTTC. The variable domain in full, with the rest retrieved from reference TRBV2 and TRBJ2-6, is EPEVTQTPSHQVTQMGQEVILRCVPISNHLYFYWYRQILGQKVEFLVSFYNNEISEKSEIFDDQFSVERPDGSNFTLKIRSTKLEDSAMYFCASARDIGSGANVLTFGAGSRLTVL.

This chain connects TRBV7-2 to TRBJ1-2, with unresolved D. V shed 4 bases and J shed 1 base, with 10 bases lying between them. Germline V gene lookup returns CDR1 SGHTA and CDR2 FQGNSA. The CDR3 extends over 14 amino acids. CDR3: CASSSGEFNYGYTF. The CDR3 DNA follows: TGTGCCAGCAGCTCCGGGGAGTTTAACTATGGCTACACCTTC.

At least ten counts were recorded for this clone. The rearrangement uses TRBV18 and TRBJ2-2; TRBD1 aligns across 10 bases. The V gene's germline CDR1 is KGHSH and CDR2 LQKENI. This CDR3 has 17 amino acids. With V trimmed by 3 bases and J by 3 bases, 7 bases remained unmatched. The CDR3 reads CASSPTGQGSYTGELFF. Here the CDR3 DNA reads TGTGCCAGCTCACCTACGGGACAGGGGTCTTACACCGGGGAGCTGTTTTTT.

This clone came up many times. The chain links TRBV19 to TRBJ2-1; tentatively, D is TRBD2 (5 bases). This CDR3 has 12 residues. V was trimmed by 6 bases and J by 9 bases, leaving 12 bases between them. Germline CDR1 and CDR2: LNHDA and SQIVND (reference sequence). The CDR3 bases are TGTGCCAGTAGACTCAAGCGGTCTGAGCAGTTCTTC. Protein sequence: CASRLKRSEQFF. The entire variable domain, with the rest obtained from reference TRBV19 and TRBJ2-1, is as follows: DGGITQSPKYLFRKEGQNVTLSCEQNLNHDAMYWYRQDPGQGLRLIYYSQIVNDFQKGDIAEGYSVSREKKESFPLTVTSAQKNPTAFYLCASRLKRSEQFFGPGTRLTVL.

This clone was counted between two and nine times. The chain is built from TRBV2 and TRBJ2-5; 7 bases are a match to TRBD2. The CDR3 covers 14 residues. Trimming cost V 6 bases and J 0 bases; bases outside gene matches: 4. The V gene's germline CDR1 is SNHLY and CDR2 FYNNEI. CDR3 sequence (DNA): TGTGCCAGCAGGGCTACTAGCGACCAAGAGACCCAGTACTTC. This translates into CASRATSDQETQYF.

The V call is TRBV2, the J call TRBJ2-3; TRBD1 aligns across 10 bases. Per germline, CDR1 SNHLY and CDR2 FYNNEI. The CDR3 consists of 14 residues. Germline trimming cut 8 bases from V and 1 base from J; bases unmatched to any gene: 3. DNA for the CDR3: TGTGCCAGCCACGGGACAGGGGGCACAGATACGCAGTATTTT. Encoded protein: CASHGTGGTDTQYF.

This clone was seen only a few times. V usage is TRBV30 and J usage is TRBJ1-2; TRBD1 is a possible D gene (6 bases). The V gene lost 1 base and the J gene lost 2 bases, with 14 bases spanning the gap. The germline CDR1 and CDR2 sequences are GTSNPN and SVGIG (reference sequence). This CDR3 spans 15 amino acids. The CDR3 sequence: CAWSAQTGGNYGYTF. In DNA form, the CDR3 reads TGTGCCTGGAGTGCCCAGACAGGCGGGAACTATGGCTACACCTTC.

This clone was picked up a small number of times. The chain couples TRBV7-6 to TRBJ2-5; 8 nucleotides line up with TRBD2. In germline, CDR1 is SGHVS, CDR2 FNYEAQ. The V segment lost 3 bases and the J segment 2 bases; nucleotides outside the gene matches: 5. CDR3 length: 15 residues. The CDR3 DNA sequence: TGTGCCAGCAGCTTCCTCAGCGGGAGTCAAGAGACCCAGTACTTC. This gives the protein CASSFLSGSQETQYF.

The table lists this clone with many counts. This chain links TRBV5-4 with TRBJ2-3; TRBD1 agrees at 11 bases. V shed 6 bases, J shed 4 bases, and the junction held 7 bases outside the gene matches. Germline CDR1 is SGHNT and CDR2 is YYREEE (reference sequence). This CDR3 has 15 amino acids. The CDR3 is CASNRGGQGADTQYF. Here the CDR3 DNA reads TGTGCCAGCAACCGCGGGGGACAGGGGGCAGATACGCAGTATTTT.

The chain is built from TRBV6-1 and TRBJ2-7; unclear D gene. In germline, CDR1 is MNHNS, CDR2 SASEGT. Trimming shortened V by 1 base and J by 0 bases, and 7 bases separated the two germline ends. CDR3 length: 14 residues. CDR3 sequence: CASSEGWSSYEQYF. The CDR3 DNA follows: TGTGCCAGCAGTGAAGGGTGGAGCTCCTACGAGCAGTACTTC.